This is a list of T cell receptor beta chains from one sample in a study of T cell clonotyping in hematopoietic cell transplantation. Sequenced by immunoSEQ multiplex PCR; TCRdb stores in-frame clones only, minus some. The data show tens of thousands of clones, less than 95% seen once. Sequenced material: peripheral blood mononuclear cells. The receptors shown here come from a woman between 50 and 59 years old in good health. Some clones in this sample may be carry-over from other donors' samples. Each CDR3 is given with its conserved first and last residue.

V | CDR3
TRBV9 | CASSGERMGEQFF
TRBV5-1 | CASSRDGPSDTQYF
TRBV11-3 | CASSLAGTGVGETQYF
TRBV6-7 | CASSYLLAGGPDRETQYF
TRBV4-3 | CASSQHLPIGAMNTEAFF
TRBV4-3 | CASSQDKGQAYEQYF
TRBV4-3 | CASSQGQGAEKLFF
TRBV6-1 | CASSELAGHQETQYF
TRBV6-5 | CASHSRPSLEQYF
TRBV4-2 | CASSQGDTPLYEQYF
TRBV6-1 | CASKSLPTDTQYF
TRBV19 | CASSPQLQGNYGYTF
TRBV19 | CASRQAGETQYF
TRBV6-1 | CASSEGGAGYEQYF
TRBV7-9 | CASSLGGIYNEQFF
TRBV10-1 | CASRGLDTSNQPQHF
TRBV6-5 | CASSYSPQGRYGYTF
TRBV2 | CARGEQGAGYGYTF
TRBV7-9 | CASSDGTGQGYTF
TRBV7-2 | CASSLRQGNYGYTF
TRBV4-1 | CASSQEPRQRVTEAFF
TRBV30 | CAWSVTATNEKLFF
TRBV7-9 | CASSRDSGNTIYF
TRBV4-1 | CASSPTRLAGGPNTGELFF
TRBV6-5 | CASSYNPSSYEQYF
TRBV7-9 | CASSLVTVRLGTGELFF
TRBV4-3 | CASSSRGGRAYGYTF
TRBV5-1 | CASSLAFSQNTEAFF
TRBV2 | CASSERLAGVRAYEQYF
TRBV2 | CASRVGAANYGYTF
TRBV7-2 | CASSSTGGAETQYF
TRBV10-3 | CAITSGRGQGLDTQYF
TRBV28 | CASSLRGGSGNTEAFF
TRBV4-2 | CASSPGYEATEAFF
TRBV13 | CASTHTRDTNNYGYTF
TRBV30 | CAWRESSYNEQFF
TRBV5-1 | CASSPEGRGGNTGELFF